These 22 T cell receptor beta chains originate from one sample sequenced in a study of cytomegalovirus exposure and HLA in healthy donors. It was with 60 Vbeta and 13 Jbeta primers that the PCR ran. Only in-frame clones appear in the TCRdb table, and some are missing; sequencing was by immunoSEQ multiplex PCR. Here the sample spans some 120,000 clones, around 86% being singletons. The sequenced sample was PBMCs. The source of these receptors is a woman in her thirties or forties in good health and CMV-seronegative.

A remark on this clone: Relative to the germline gene, one junction end is altered; a read error may explain this. The chain links TRBV5-1 to TRBJ1-2; D uncertain. Germline CDR1 reads SGHRS; CDR2 reads YFSETQ. The CDR3 extends over 17 amino acids. CDR3 loop: CASSLVGSAVANYGYTF. CDR3 nucleotide sequence: TGCGCCAGCAGCTTGGTTGGGTCAGCTGTAGCTAACTATGGCTACACCTTT.

The chain joins TRBV15 to TRBJ2-1; D is ambiguous. Germline V gene sequence: CDR1 LNHNV, CDR2 YYDKDF (reference sequence). The CDR3 covers 14 residues. V was shortened by 0 bases and J by 8 bases, with 11 bases between the two germline ends. CDR3 amino acids: CATSRDSGGYEQFF. In nucleotides, the CDR3 is TGTGCCACCAGCAGAGATTCGGGTGGTTATGAGCAGTTCTTC.

The V and J genes are TRBV7-2 and TRBJ1-5, with D uncertain. The CDR3 has 15 residues. The V end was cut by 0 bases, the J end by 4 bases, with 10 bases between. Per germline, CDR1 SGHTA and CDR2 FQGNSA. CDR3 nucleotide sequence: TGTGCCAGCAGCTTAGCGTCGCAGACTAATCAGCCCCAGCATTTT. Translated: CASSLASQTNQPQHF.

The V and J genes are TRBV7-2 and TRBJ2-7; perhaps TRBD2 as D (5 bases). Germline lookup yields CDR1 SGHTA and CDR2 FQGNSA. The CDR3 is 14 residues long. V shed 5 bases and J shed 1 base, with 12 bases lying between them. CDR3 residues: CASSPAPGSYEQYF. CDR3 bases: TGTGCCAGCAGCCCTGCGCCGGGGTCCTACGAGCAGTACTTC. Full variable domain (remainder filled in from reference TRBV7-2 and TRBJ2-7): GAGVSQSPSNKVTEKGKDVELRCDPISGHTALYWYRQSLGQGLEFLIYFQGNSAPDKSGLPSDRFSAERTGGSVSTLTIQRTQQEDSAVYLCASSPAPGSYEQYFGPGTRLTVT.

The chain combines TRBV5-1 with TRBJ1-2; TRBD1 matches 7 bases. Per germline, CDR1 SGHRS and CDR2 YFSETQ. This CDR3 has 15 residues. J was trimmed by 4 bases and V by 2 bases; bases with no gene match: 8. CDR3: CASSLKTGQSYGYTF. In nucleotides, the CDR3 is TGCGCCAGCAGCTTAAAAACGGGACAGTCCTATGGCTACACCTTC.

This clone was seen once. J is TRBJ2-2 and V is TRBV19; tentative D call: TRBD1 (6 bases). The germline gives CDR1 LNHDA, CDR2 SQIVND (reference sequence). Trimming cost V 6 bases and J 1 base, with 12 bases left between them. The CDR3 runs 15 residues. CDR3 DNA: TGTGCCAGTAGCTCAGGGGCGGTGAACACCGGGGAGCTGTTTTTT. Amino acids: CASSSGAVNTGELFF.

This clone was recorded only once. This chain connects TRBV4-2 to TRBJ2-7, with 7 bases lining up with TRBD2. The germline CDR1 and CDR2 sequences are LGHNA and YNFKEQ. CDR3 size: 15 residues. Unmatched junction bases numbered 8, after V lost 1 base and J lost 5 bases. CDR3 amino acids: CASSQGKGGGDEQYF. The CDR3 DNA sequence: TGTGCCAGCAGCCAAGGGAAAGGTGGGGGGGACGAGCAGTACTTC.

The V gene is TRBV28, the J gene TRBJ1-1, with D perhaps matching TRBD1 (5 bases). V was pared by 6 bases and J by 11 bases, with 19 bases between. The CDR3 has 13 amino acids. The germline V gene has CDR1 MDHEN and CDR2 SYDVKM. DNA for the CDR3: TGTGCCAGCAGAAATGTCATGGGAGGGGTCGCTTTCTTT. It is translated as CASRNVMGGVAFF.

The chain uses TRBV7-9 and TRBJ2-7; 11 positions match TRBD2. The CDR3 contains 16 residues. Germline-derived CDR1 and CDR2 are SEHNR and FQNEAQ (reference sequence). Trimming took 2 bases from V and 4 from J; bases not matched to a gene: 7. The CDR3 reads CASSLRGLAETYEQYF. In DNA form, the CDR3 reads TGTGCCAGCAGCTTAAGGGGACTAGCGGAGACATACGAGCAGTACTTC.

The genes are TRBV6-5 and TRBJ2-2, with D maybe TRBD1 (5 bases). The V gene's germline CDR1 is MNHEY and CDR2 SVGAGI. Trimming shortened V by 6 bases and J by 4 bases, and 6 bases separated the two germline ends. The CDR3 is 12 amino acids. This CDR3 reads CASRDTTGELFF. In DNA, the CDR3 is TGTGCCAGCAGGGACACCACCGGGGAGCTGTTTTTT.

The table lists this clone with a few counts. This rearrangement joins TRBV19 to TRBJ1-1, with 11 nucleotides matching TRBD1. The junction had 11 bases not matched to a gene; V was cut back by 4 bases and J by 10 bases. The CDR3 spans 15 residues. CDR1 LNHDA and CDR2 SQIVND come from the germline V gene (reference sequence). This CDR3 is CASSTTGTGGSGAFF. CDR3 coding DNA: TGTGCCAGTAGTACAACCGGGACAGGGGGTTCGGGAGCTTTCTTT. Full variable domain (rest looked up from reference TRBV19 and TRBJ1-1): DGGITQSPKYLFRKEGQNVTLSCEQNLNHDAMYWYRQDPGQGLRLIYYSQIVNDFQKGDIAEGYSVSREKKESFPLTVTSAQKNPTAFYLCASSTTGTGGSGAFFGQGTRLTVV.

The chain's CDR3 is CASSDERDQPQHF. CDR3 coding DNA: TGTGCCAGCAGCGACGAGAGGGATCAGCCCCAGCATTTT. This chain links TRBV6-6 with TRBJ1-5; D is unclear. Trimming left V 6 bases short and J 5 bases short, with 11 bases between. Germline values: CDR1 MNHNY, CDR2 SVGAGI (reference sequence). The CDR3 consists of 13 residues.

This chain joins TRBV2 and TRBJ2-5, with D possibly being TRBD2 (7 bases). The CDR3 totals 17 residues. The V end lost 3 bases, the J end lost 2 bases, and 19 bases lay between the germline ends. Germline V gene lookup returns CDR1 SNHLY and CDR2 FYNNEI. The CDR3 sequence: CASSEWRGGGVQETQYF. The CDR3 bases are TGTGCCAGCAGTGAGTGGCGCGGCGGGGGCGTACAAGAGACCCAGTACTTC.

The chain employs TRBV7-9 and TRBJ2-1; 7 nucleotides align to TRBD2. The CDR3 totals 18 residues. Germline values: CDR1 SEHNR, CDR2 FQNEAQ (reference sequence). V lost 3 bases, J lost 1 base, and 12 bases stayed unmatched. The CDR3 DNA reads TGTGCCAGCAGCTTCTTGGCGGGAGTGCTTGGGTCCTACAATGAGCAGTTCTTC. Translating gives CASSFLAGVLGSYNEQFF. Full variable domain (outside the CDR3, taken from reference TRBV7-9 and TRBJ2-1): DTGVSQNPRHKITKRGQNVTFRCDPISEHNRLYWYRQTLGQGPEFLTYFQNEAQLEKSRLLSDRFSAERPKGSFSTLEIQRTEQGDSAMYLCASSFLAGVLGSYNEQFFGPGTRLTVL.

This chain connects TRBV6-5 to TRBJ2-7, with TRBD2 matching over 10 bases. The CDR3 extends over 15 amino acids. V shed 4 bases and J 3 bases; nucleotides not matched to a gene: 6. CDR1 is MNHEY, CDR2 SVGAGI, per germline. The CDR3 is CASSSAGLAIYEQYF. CDR3 sequence (DNA): TGTGCCAGCAGTTCCGCGGGACTAGCGATCTACGAGCAGTACTTC.

J is TRBJ1-1 and V is TRBV5-1; D not certain. This CDR3 spans 16 amino acids. The germline V gene has CDR1 SGHRS and CDR2 YFSETQ. Trimming left V 0 bases short and J 0 bases short, with 12 bases between. The CDR3 is CASSLAGKIMNTEAFF. CDR3 DNA: TGCGCCAGCAGCTTGGCAGGAAAAATTATGAACACTGAAGCTTTCTTT. Using reference TRBV5-1 and TRBJ1-1 for the parts outside the CDR3, the full variable domain is KAGVTQTPRYLIKTRGQQVTLSCSPISGHRSVSWYQQTPGQGLQFLFEYFSETQRNKGNFPGRFSGRQFSNSRSEMNVSTLELGDSALYLCASSLAGKIMNTEAFFGQGTRLTVV.

V is TRBV5-8 and J is TRBJ2-7; D call uncertain. The CDR3 has 15 amino acids. Trimming removed 1 base at V and 2 bases at J, with 13 bases between. From germline, CDR1 is SGHTS and CDR2 YDEGEE. The CDR3 DNA follows: TGTGCCAGCAGCTTGACACAGCCCGCTGCCTACGAGCAGTACTTC. Translation gives CASSLTQPAAYEQYF.

The chain employs TRBV18 and TRBJ1-1; no reliable D call. V was shortened by 0 bases and J by 7 bases, with 12 bases between the two germline ends. The germline V gene has CDR1 KGHSH and CDR2 LQKENI. The CDR3 runs 14 residues. This CDR3 is CASSPPQERIEAFF. As DNA, the CDR3 is TGTGCCAGCTCACCACCCCAGGAACGAATTGAAGCTTTCTTT.

The chain couples TRBV25-1 to TRBJ2-1; D is undetermined. CDR1 MGHDK and CDR2 SYGVNS come from the germline V gene. Trimming took 3 bases from V and 1 from J, leaving 10 bases between them. The CDR3 contains 15 residues. The CDR3 spells CASSDGQTSYNEQFF. The CDR3 nucleotides are TGTGCCAGCAGTGATGGTCAGACTTCCTACAATGAGCAGTTCTTC.

The chain is built from TRBV10-2 and TRBJ1-5; D possibly corresponds to TRBD1 (6 bases). The CDR3 loop spans 15 amino acids. Trimming took 6 bases from V and 0 from J, leaving 12 bases between them. Germline CDR1 WSHSY, CDR2 SAAADI. The CDR3 nucleotides are TGCGCCAGCAGAAGAACAGGGCTTAGCAATCAGCCCCAGCATTTT. Translated: CASRRTGLSNQPQHF.

This clone was recorded once. The chain uses TRBV5-4 and TRBJ1-2, with a tentative D call TRBD1 (5 bases). This CDR3 spans 16 amino acids. Germline lookup yields CDR1 SGHNT and CDR2 YYREEE (reference sequence). Trimming took off 0 bases at V and 2 bases at J, with 14 bases between the two ends. The CDR3 nucleotides are TGTGCCAGCAGCTTGGCCGCGGGGGGGAGAAACTATGGCTACACCTTC. It codes for CASSLAAGGRNYGYTF. Using reference TRBV5-4 and TRBJ1-2 for the parts outside the CDR3, the full variable domain is ETGVTQSPTHLIKTRGQQVTLRCSSQSGHNTVSWYQQALGQGPQFIFQYYREEENGRGNFPPRFSGLQFPNYSSELNVNALELDDSALYLCASSLAAGGRNYGYTFGSGTRLTVV.

The gene calls are TRBV28 and TRBJ2-1; 12 bases fit TRBD2. The CDR3 has 16 residues. V gave up 2 bases and J gave up 3 bases; unmatched junction bases: 2. The V gene's germline CDR1 is MDHEN and CDR2 SYDVKM. In DNA, the CDR3 is TGTGCCAGCAGTTTACGGGGACTAGCGGGCTACAATGAGCAGTTCTTC. Amino acids: CASSLRGLAGYNEQFF. The full variable domain, rest sourced from reference TRBV28 and TRBJ2-1, is DVKVTQSSRYLVKRTGEKVFLECVQDMDHENMFWYRQDPGLGLRLIYFSYDVKMKEKGDIPEGYSVSREKKERFSLILESASTNQTSMYLCASSLRGLAGYNEQFFGPGTRLTVL.